The source of this T cell receptor beta chain is a study of graft-versus-host responses after intestinal transplantation. Details on this clone: Antigen unknown.

With 5 bases clipped from V and 2 bases from J, the junction kept 8 bases outside the gene matches. In germline, CDR1 is SEHNR, CDR2 FQNEAQ (reference sequence). This CDR3 region has 16 residues. General study results and limits: The presence of high graft-versus-host to host-versus-graft clonal ratios in allografts characterized patients with graft-donor T cell macrochimerism. In recipient marrow, GvH clones were found, and some appeared first in ileum or blood.

TCRdb's table, derived via immunoSEQ multiplex PCR, lists solely in-frame clones and lacks some. The sample yields approximately 97,000 clones, 75% to 95% seen once. This material consisted of unstimulated CD4+ T cells sorted from spleen or lymph node cells, taken before transplant. This TCR came from a human donor who was the organ donor for an intestinal transplant. The chain combines TRBV7-9 with TRBJ1-5; 8 nucleotides agree with TRBD1. For the CDR3, the DNA is TGTGCCAGCAGCCGGACGACAGGGGCGGGCAATCAGCCCCAGCATTTT. Its translation is CASSRTTGAGNQPQHF.